One and the same sample provided the 8 T cell receptor beta chains below, sequenced in a study of glioma-infiltrating T cells after dendritic cell vaccination. Clones were read by immunoSEQ multiplex PCR, and TCRdb kept only the in-frame ones, dropping some. The data hold roughly 80,000 clones, with around 86% observed a single time. Time point specified: after dendritic cell vaccination, including at tumor progression/relapse. The source was blood, collected after dendritic cell vaccination. The receptors originated from a human donor with glioblastoma.

This chain connects TRBV9 to TRBJ2-7; TRBD1 is a possible D gene (5 bases). Germline-derived CDR1 and CDR2 are SGDLS and YYNGEE. The CDR3 has 14 residues. Trimming left V 4 bases short and J 3 bases short, with 14 bases between. The CDR3 loop reads CASSLSRVRYEQYF. Written as DNA, the CDR3 is TGTGCCAGCAGCCTAAGCAGGGTTCGCTACGAGCAGTACTTC. The complete variable domain, with remaining parts taken from reference TRBV9 and TRBJ2-7, reads DSGVTQTPKHLITATGQRVTLRCSPRSGDLSVYWYQQSLDQGLQFLIQYYNGEERAKGNILERFSAQQFPDLHSELNLSSLELGDSALYFCASSLSRVRYEQYFGPGTRLTVT.

This sequence joins TRBV5-1 and TRBJ2-3; TRBD2 agrees at 8 bases. The germline V gene encodes CDR1 SGHRS and CDR2 YFSETQ. The V and J ends lost 2 bases and 5 bases, in that order; junction bases with no gene match: 4. This CDR3 has 14 amino acids. CDR3 protein: CASSFGGAEDTQYF. CDR3 coding DNA: TGCGCCAGCAGCTTCGGGGGGGCTGAAGATACGCAGTATTTT.

This clone was seen a handful of times. This chain uses TRBV19 with TRBJ2-1, with D perhaps TRBD1 (5 bases). In germline, CDR1 is LNHDA, CDR2 SQIVND (reference sequence). The CDR3 is 13 amino acids. The ends were cut back, 6 bases at V and 5 bases at J, with 11 bases in the middle. The CDR3 sequence is CASRFQGNNEQFF. The CDR3 DNA follows: TGTGCCAGTAGATTCCAGGGAAACAATGAGCAGTTCTTC.

The rearrangement uses TRBV4-3 and TRBJ1-5, with TRBD1 matching 7 bases. This CDR3 is built from 14 residues. J lost 7 bases, V lost 4 bases, and 7 bases had no gene match. Germline V gene sequence: CDR1 LGHNA, CDR2 YSLEER. CDR3 region: CASSLDTGDQPQHF. The CDR3 coding sequence is TGCGCCAGCAGCCTTGACACAGGGGACCAGCCCCAGCATTTT.

V is TRBV29-1 and J is TRBJ1-4, with TRBD1 as a possible D gene (5 bases). Germline CDR1 and CDR2: SQVTM and ANQGSEA. The CDR3 sequence is 12 residues long. V lost 7 bases and J lost 6, with 12 bases in between. The DNA for the CDR3 is TGCAGCGCCCCAGGGTCGGATGAAAAACTGTTTTTT. It encodes CSAPGSDEKLFF.

The chain recombines TRBV7-9 with TRBJ2-1; tentatively, D is TRBD2 (5 bases). The CDR3 loop spans 19 amino acids. Trimming removed 1 base from V and 3 bases from J, with 22 bases in between. Germline V gives CDR1 SEHNR, CDR2 FQNEAQ (reference sequence). The CDR3 DNA reads TGTGCCAGCAGCTTAGTAGGAGGATGGACTGGGTGGGACTACAATGAGCAGTTCTTC. Translating it yields CASSLVGGWTGWDYNEQFF.

The chain recombines TRBV5-1 with TRBJ1-1; D gene unclear. In germline, CDR1 is SGHRS, CDR2 YFSETQ. This CDR3 region has 13 residues. The V gene lost 0 bases and the J gene lost 3 bases, with 6 bases spanning the gap. CDR3 bases: TGCGCCAGCAGCTTGGCTCCCGACACTGAAGCTTTCTTT. Residues: CASSLAPDTEAFF.

The chain is built from TRBV5-1 and TRBJ2-3; a weak D match, TRBD2 (6 bases). The V end was cut by 0 bases, the J end by 2 bases, with 10 bases between. Germline V gene sequence: CDR1 SGHRS, CDR2 YFSETQ. This CDR3 is built from 15 residues. CDR3 sequence: CASSLDRGYTDTQYF. Here the CDR3 DNA reads TGCGCCAGCAGCTTGGATCGGGGGTACACAGATACGCAGTATTTT.